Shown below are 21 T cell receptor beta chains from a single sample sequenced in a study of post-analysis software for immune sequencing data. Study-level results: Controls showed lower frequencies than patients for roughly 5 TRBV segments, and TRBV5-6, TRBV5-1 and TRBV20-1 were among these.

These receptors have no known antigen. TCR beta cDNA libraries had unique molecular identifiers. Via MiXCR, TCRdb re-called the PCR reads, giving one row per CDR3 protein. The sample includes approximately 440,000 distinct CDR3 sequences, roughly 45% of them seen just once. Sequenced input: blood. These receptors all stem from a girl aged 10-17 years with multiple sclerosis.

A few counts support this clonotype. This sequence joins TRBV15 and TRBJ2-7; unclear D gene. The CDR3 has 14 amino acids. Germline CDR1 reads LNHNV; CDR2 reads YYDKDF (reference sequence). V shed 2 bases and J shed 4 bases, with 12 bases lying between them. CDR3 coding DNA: TGTGCCACCAGCAGATCCCCAACGAGTTACGAGCAGTACTTC. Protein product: CATSRSPTSYEQYF.

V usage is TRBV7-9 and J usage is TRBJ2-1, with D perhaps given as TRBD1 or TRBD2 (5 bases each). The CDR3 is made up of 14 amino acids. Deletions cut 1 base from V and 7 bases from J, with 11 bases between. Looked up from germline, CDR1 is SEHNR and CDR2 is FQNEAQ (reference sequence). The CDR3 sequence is CASSLGAEGNEQFF. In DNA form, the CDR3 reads TGTGCCAGCAGCTTAGGGGCCGAGGGGAATGAGCAGTTCTTC. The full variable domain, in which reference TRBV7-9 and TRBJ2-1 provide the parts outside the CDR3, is DTGVSQNPRHKITKRGQNVTFRCDPISEHNRLYWYRQTLGQGPEFLTYFQNEAQLEKSRLLSDRFSAERPKGSFSTLEIQRTEQGDSAMYLCASSLGAEGNEQFFGPGTRLTVL.

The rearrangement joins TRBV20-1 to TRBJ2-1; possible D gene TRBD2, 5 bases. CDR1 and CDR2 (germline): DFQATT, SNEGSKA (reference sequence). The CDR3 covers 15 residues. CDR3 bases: TGCAGCACCCGGCGGGCTTTAAGCTCCTACAATGAGCAGTTCTTC. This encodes CSTRRALSSYNEQFF.

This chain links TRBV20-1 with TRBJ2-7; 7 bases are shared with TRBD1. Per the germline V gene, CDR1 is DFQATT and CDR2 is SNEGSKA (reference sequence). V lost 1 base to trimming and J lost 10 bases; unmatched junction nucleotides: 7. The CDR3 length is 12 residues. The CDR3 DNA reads TGCAGTGCTAGAGGCAGGGACAGCCTTCAGTACTTC. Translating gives CSARGRDSLQYF.

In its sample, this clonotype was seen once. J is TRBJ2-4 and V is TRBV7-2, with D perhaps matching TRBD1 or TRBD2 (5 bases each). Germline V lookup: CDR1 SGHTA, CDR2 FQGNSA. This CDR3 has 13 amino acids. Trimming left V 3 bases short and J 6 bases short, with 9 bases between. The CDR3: CASSFVGPNIQYF. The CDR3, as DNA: TGTGCCAGCAGCTTCGTGGGACCAAACATTCAGTACTTC.

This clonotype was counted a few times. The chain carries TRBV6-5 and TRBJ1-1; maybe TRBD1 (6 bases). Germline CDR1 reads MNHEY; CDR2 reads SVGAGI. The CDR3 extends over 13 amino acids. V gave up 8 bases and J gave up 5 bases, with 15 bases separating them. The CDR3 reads CASLRPGTTEAFF. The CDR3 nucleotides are TGTGCCAGCCTCCGTCCCGGGACAACTGAAGCTTTCTTT.

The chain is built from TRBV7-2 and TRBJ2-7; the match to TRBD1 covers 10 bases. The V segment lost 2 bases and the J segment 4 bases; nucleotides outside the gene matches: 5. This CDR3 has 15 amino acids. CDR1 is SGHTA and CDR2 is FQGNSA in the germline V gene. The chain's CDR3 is CASSLTGTGVYEQYF. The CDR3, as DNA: TGTGCCAGCAGCTTAACCGGGACAGGGGTGTACGAGCAGTACTTC. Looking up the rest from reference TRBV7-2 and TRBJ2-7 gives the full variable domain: GAGVSQSPSNKVTEKGKDVELRCDPISGHTALYWYRQSLGQGLEFLIYFQGNSAPDKSGLPSDRFSAERTGGSVSTLTIQRTQQEDSAVYLCASSLTGTGVYEQYFGPGTRLTVT.

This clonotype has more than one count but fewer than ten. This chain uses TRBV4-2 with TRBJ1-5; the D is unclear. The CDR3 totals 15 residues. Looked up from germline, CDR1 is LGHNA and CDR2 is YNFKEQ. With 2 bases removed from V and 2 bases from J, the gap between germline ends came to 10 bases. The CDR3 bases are TGTGCCAGCAGCCAAACAACTTGGGGCAATCAGCCCCAGCATTTT. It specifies CASSQTTWGNQPQHF.

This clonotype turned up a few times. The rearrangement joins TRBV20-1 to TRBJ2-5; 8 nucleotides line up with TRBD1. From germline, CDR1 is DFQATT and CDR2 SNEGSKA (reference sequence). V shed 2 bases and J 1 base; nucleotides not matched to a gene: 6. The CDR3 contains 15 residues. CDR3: CSARLRTGTQETQYF. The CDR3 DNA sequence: TGCAGTGCTAGACTACGGACAGGGACCCAAGAGACCCAGTACTTC.

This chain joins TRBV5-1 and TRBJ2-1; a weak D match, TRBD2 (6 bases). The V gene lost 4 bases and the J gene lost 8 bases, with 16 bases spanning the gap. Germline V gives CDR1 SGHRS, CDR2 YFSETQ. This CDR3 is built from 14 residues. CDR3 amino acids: CASSAGPRDDEQFF. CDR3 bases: TGCGCCAGCAGCGCGGGACCGAGAGATGATGAGCAGTTCTTC. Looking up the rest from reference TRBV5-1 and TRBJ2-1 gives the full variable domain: KAGVTQTPRYLIKTRGQQVTLSCSPISGHRSVSWYQQTPGQGLQFLFEYFSETQRNKGNFPGRFSGRQFSNSRSEMNVSTLELGDSALYLCASSAGPRDDEQFFGPGTRLTVL.

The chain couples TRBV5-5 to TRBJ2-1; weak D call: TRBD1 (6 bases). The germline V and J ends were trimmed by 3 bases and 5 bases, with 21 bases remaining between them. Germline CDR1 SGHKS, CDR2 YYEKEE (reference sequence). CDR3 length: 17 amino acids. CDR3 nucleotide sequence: TGTGCCAGCAGCTCCGGGACACAAGGATACTTACACAATGAGCAGTTCTTC. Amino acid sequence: CASSSGTQGYLHNEQFF.

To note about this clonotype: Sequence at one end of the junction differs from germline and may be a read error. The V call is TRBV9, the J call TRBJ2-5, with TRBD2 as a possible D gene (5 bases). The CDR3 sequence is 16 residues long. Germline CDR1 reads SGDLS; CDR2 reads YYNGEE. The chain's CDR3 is CASSVAQAESQETQYF. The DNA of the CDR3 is TGTGCCAGTAGCGTAGCTCAAGCGGAAAGCCAAGAGACCCAGTACTTC.

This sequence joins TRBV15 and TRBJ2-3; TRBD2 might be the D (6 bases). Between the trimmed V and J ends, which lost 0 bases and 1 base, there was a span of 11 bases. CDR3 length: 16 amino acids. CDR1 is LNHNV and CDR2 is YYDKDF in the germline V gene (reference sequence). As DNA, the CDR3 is TGTGCCACCAGCAGAGAGGGCGGGACGGGCACAGATACGCAGTATTTT. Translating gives CATSREGGTGTDTQYF.

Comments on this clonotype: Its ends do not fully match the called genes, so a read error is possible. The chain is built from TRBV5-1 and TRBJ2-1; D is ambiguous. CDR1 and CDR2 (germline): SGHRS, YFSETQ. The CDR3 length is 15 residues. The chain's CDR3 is CASSLGGNSYDEQFF. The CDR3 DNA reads TGCGCCAGCAGCTTGGGCGGAAATTCCTACGATGAGCAGTTCTTC. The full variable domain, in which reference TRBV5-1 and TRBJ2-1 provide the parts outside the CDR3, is KAGVTQTPRYLIKTRGQQVTLSCSPISGHRSVSWYQQTPGQGLQFLFEYFSETQRNKGNFPGRFSGRQFSNSRSEMNVSTLELGDSALYLCASSLGGNSYDEQFFGPGTRLTVL.

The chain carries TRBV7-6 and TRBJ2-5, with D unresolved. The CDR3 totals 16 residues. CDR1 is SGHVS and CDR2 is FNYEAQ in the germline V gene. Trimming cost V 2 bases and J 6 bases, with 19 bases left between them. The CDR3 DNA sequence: TGTGCCAGCAGCTTACTGGCAGGAGCTTTTGTGCAGACCCAGTACTTC. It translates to CASSLLAGAFVQTQYF.

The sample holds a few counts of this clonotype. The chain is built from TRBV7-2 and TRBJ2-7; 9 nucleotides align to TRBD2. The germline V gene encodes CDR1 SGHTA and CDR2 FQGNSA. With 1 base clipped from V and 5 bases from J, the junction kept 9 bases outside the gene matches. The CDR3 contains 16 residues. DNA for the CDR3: TGTGCCAGCAGCTTAGGGCCGTTGGCTAGCGGGAACGAGCAGTACTTC. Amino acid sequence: CASSLGPLASGNEQYF.

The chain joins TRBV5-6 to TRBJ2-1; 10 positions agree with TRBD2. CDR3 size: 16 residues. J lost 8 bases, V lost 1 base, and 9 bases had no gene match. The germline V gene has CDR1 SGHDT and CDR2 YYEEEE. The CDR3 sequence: CASSLIRLAGDDEQFF. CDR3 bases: TGTGCCAGCAGCTTGATACGGCTAGCGGGAGACGATGAGCAGTTCTTC. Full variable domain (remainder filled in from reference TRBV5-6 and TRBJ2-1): DAGVTQSPTHLIKTRGQQVTLRCSPKSGHDTVSWYQQALGQGPQFIFQYYEEEERQRGNFPDRFSGHQFPNYSSELNVNALLLGDSALYLCASSLIRLAGDDEQFFGPGTRLTVL.

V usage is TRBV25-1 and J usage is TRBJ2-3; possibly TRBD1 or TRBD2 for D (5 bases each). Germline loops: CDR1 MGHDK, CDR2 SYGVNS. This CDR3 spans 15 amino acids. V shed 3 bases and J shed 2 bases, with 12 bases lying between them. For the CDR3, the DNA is TGTGCCAGCAGTGACAGGGCGGGCTTCACAGATACGCAGTATTTT. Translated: CASSDRAGFTDTQYF.

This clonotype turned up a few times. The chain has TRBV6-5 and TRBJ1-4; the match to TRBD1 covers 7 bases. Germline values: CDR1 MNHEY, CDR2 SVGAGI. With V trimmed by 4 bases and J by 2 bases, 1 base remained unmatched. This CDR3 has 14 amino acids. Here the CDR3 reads CASSWDSTNEKLFF. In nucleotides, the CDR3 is TGTGCCAGCAGTTGGGACAGTACTAATGAAAAACTGTTTTTT.

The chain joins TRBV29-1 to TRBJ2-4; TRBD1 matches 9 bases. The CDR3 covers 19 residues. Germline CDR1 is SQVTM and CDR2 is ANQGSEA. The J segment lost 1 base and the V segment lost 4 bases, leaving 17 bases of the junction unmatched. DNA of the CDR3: TGCAGCGTTGGGGGCCGGGACAGGGTCTCTCCGGGGGCCAAAAACATTCAGTACTTC. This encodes CSVGGRDRVSPGAKNIQYF.

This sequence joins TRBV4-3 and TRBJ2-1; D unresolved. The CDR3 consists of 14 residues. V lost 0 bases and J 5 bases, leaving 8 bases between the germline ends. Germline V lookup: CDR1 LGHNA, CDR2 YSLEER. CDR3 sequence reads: CASSQDEYNNEQFF. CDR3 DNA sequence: TGCGCCAGCAGCCAAGACGAGTATAACAATGAGCAGTTCTTC.